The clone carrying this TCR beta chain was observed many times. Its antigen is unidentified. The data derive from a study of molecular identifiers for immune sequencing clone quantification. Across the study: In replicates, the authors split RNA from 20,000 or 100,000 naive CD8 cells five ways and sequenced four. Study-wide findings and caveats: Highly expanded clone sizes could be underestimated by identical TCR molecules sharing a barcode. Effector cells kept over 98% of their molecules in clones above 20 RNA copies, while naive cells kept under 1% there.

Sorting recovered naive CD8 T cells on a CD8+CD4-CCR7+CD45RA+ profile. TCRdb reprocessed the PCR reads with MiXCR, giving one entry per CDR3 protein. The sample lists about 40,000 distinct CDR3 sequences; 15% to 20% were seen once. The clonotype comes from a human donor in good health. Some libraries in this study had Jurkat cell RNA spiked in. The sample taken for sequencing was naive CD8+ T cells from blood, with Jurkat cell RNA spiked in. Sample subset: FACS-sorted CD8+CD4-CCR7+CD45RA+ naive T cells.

DNA for the CDR3: TGCGCCAGCAGCCAAGTGACGGGAGGGGTGGCAGATACGCAGTATTTT. Amino acid sequence: CASSQVTGGVADTQYF. The V gene is TRBV4-3, the J gene TRBJ2-3; TRBD2 matches 8 bases. In germline, CDR1 is LGHNA, CDR2 YSLEER. The CDR3 extends over 16 amino acids. The ends lost 1 base at V and 4 bases at J; junction bases unmatched: 7.